The sequence of this TCR beta chain was determined in a study of Ad26.COV2.S vaccination and SARS-CoV-2 variants. Study-wide results and limits: Those who received the vaccine showed greater spike-specific TCR breadth than those given placebo. Responses of spike-specific T cells (both CD8+ and CD4+) reportedly showed substantial breadth after vaccination.

Sequencing was performed with immunoSEQ multiplex PCR; in TCRdb, only in-frame clones are kept and a portion is missing. The table lists fewer than 800,000 clones, around 92% of them singletons, with nearly 1.5% in the top ten. The treatment is: about 20 received Ad26.COV2.S at low or high dose, single or two shots; roughly five received placebo; per-sample allocation not given. Sampling happened 63 days after the first vaccine or placebo injection. Donation came from an adult in Boston who was aged 18-55 years. The CDR3 totals 14 residues. Per germline, CDR1 SSHAT and CDR2 FNYEAQ (reference sequence). Regarding this clone: Antigen: not known. The junction differs from germline at one of its ends, possibly a read error.

The specimen was peripheral blood, collected in a trial of Ad26.COV2.S vaccine versus placebo. The gene calls are TRBV7-7 and TRBJ2-1; D is ambiguous. This sequence originates from a person aged 18-60 years who received the Ad26.COV2.S COVID-19 vaccine or a placebo. The CDR3 DNA reads as TGTGCTAGCAGCTTAGATCGCCAAAACAATGAGCAGTTCTTC. This sequence encodes CASSLDRQNNEQFF. The whole variable domain, remainder taken from reference TRBV7-7 and TRBJ2-1, is GAGVSQSPRYKVTKRGQDVTLRCDPISSHATLYWYQQALGQGPEFLTYFNYEAQPDKSGLPSDRFSAERPEGSISTLTIQRTEQRDSAMYRCASSLDRQNNEQFFGPGTRLTVL.